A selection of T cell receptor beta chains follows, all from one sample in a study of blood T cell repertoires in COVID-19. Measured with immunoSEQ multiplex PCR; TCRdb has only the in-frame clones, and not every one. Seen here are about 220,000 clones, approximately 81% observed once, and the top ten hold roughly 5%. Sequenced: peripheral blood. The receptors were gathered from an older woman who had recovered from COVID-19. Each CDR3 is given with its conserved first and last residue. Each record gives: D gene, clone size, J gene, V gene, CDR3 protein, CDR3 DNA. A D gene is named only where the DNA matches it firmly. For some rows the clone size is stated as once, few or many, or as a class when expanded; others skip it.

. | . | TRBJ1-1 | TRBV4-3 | CASSLNQVNTEAFF | TGCGCCAGCAGTCTCAATCAGGTGAACACTGAAGCTTTCTTT
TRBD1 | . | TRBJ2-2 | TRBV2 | CASSRQGTGELFF | TGTGCCAGCAGTAGACAGGGCACCGGGGAGCTGTTTTTT
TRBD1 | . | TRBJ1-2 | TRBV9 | CASSVEGAGDPYNYGYTF | TGTGCCAGCAGCGTAGAGGGGGCAGGCGACCCATATAACTATGGCTACACCTTC
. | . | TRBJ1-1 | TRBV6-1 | CASSEFRTAGGAFF | TGTGCCAGCAGTGAATTTAGGACAGCTGGGGGAGCTTTCTTT
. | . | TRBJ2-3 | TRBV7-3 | CASSAGDTQYF | TGTGCCAGCAGCGCCGGAGATACGCAGTATTTT
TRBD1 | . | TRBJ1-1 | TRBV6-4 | CASSRDRGFEGFF | TGTGCCAGCAGCCGGGACAGGGGGTTTGAGGGGTTCTTT
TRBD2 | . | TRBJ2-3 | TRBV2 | CAIPGRRLAGSTDTQYF | TGTGCCATCCCGGGAAGGCGGCTAGCGGGAAGCACAGATACGCAGTATTTT
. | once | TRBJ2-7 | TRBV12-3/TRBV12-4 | CASRYIGTYEQYF | TGTGCCAGCAGATACATTGGCACCTACGAGCAGTACTTC
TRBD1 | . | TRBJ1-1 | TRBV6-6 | CASSPYAGQGATEAFF | TGTGCCAGCAGCCCGTACGCGGGACAGGGGGCCACTGAAGCTTTCTTT
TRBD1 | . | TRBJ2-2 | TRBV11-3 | CASSRDRAAGELFF | TGTGCCAGCAGCCGGGACAGGGCCGCCGGGGAGCTGTTTTTT
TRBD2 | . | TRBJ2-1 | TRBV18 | CASSPWASGGYNEQFF | TGTGCCAGCTCACCATGGGCTAGCGGGGGGTACAATGAGCAGTTCTTC
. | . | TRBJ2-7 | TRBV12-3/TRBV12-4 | CASSLGASYEQYF | TGTGCCAGCAGTTTGGGAGCGTCCTACGAGCAGTACTTC
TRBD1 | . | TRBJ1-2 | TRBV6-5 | CASSFAGTENYGYTF | TGTGCCAGCAGTTTCGCCGGGACAGAGAACTATGGCTACACCTTC
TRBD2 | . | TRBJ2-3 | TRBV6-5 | CASSLLGGGASDTQYF | TGTGCCAGCAGTTTATTGGGCGGGGGGGCCTCAGATACGCAGTATTTT
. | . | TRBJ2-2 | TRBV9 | CASMTGNTGELFF | TGTGCCAGCATGACAGGGAACACCGGGGAGCTGTTTTTT
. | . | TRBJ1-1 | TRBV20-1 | CSVTYRAEAFF | TGCAGTGTTACCTACAGGGCTGAAGCTTTCTTT
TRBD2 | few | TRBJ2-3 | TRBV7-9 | CASSRTSGTDTQYF | TGTGCCAGCAGCCGGACTAGCGGCACAGATACGCAGTATTTT
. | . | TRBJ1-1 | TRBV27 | CASNIYEGGTEAFF | TGTGCCAGCAACATATACGAGGGAGGGACTGAAGCTTTCTTT
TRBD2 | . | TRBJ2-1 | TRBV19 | CASSIGLAGDSYNEQFF | TGTGCCAGTAGTATCGGACTAGCGGGGGATTCCTACAATGAGCAGTTCTTC
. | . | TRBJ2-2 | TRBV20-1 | CSATRAGELFF | TGCAGTGCCACCCGGGCCGGGGAGCTGTTTTTT
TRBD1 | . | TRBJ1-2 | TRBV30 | CAFALRDRSNYGYTF | TGTGCCTTCGCCCTGAGGGACAGATCTAACTATGGCTACACCTTC
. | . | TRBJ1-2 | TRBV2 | CASSRVWGYTF | TGTGCCAGCTCACGGGTCTGGGGCTACACCTTC
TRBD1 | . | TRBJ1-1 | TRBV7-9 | CASSTGPTRGAFF | TGTGCCAGCAGCACAGGGCCTACCAGGGGGGCTTTCTTT
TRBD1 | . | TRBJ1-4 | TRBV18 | CASSGNRGINEKLFF | TGTGCCAGCTCAGGCAACAGGGGGATTAATGAAAAACTGTTTTTT
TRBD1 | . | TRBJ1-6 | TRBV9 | CASSVGGQFHNSPLHF | TGTGCCAGCAGCGTTGGGGGACAGTTCCATAATTCACCCCTCCACTTT
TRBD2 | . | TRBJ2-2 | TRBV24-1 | CATSDWTSGGADTGELFF | TGTGCCACCAGTGATTGGACTAGCGGGGGGGCCGACACCGGGGAGCTGTTTTTT
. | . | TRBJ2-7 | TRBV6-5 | CTSSYSLDSSYEQYF | TGTACCAGCAGTTACTCCTTGGACAGTTCCTACGAGCAGTACTTC
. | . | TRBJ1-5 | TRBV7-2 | CASSRGPGNQPQHF | TGTGCCAGCAGTCGTGGGCCGGGCAATCAGCCCCAGCATTTT
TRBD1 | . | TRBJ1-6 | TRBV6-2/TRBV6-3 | CASSYSGQGESPLHF | TGTGCCAGCAGTTACTCGGGACAGGGGGAGTCACCCCTCCACTTT
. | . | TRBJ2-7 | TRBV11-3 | CASSYSDNSYEQYF | TGTGCCAGCAGCTACTCGGACAACTCCTACGAGCAGTACTTC
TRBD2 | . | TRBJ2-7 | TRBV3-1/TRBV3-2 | CASSQSGDLSYEQYF | TGTGCCAGCAGCCAAAGCGGGGACCTCTCCTACGAGCAGTACTTC
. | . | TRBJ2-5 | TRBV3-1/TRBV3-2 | CASSQRGGPGETQYF | TGTGCCAGCAGCCAGCGAGGGGGACCGGGGGAGACCCAGTACTTC
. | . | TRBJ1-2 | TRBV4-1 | CASSIPGGTYGYTF | TGCGCCAGCAGCATCCCGGGGGGCACCTATGGCTACACCTTC
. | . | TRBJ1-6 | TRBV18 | CASSPQGGVGSPLHF | TGTGCCAGCTCACCGCAAGGAGGGGTAGGTTCACCCCTCCACTTT
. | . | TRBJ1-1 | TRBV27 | CASSLRGGNTEAFF | TGTGCCAGCAGTTTGCGGGGAGGCAACACTGAAGCTTTCTTT
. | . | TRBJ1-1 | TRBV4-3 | CASSQGGGWAFF | TGCGCCAGCAGCCAAGGTGGGGGGTGGGCCTTCTTT
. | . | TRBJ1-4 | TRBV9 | CASSVAQGPETNEKLFF | TGTGCCAGCAGCGTAGCCCAGGGCCCGGAAACTAATGAAAAACTGTTTTTT
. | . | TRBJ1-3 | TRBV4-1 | CASSQDRGSGNTIYF | TGCGCCAGCAGCCAAGATCGGGGTTCGGGAAACACCATATATTTT
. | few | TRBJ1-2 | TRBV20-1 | CSASEARGTSPNYGYTF | TGCAGTGCTAGTGAAGCCCGAGGGACATCGCCTAACTATGGCTACACCTTC
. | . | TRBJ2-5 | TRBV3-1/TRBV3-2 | CASSQAPRRETQYF | TGTGCCAGCAGCCAAGCCCCAAGGAGGGAGACCCAGTACTTC
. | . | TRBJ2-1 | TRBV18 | CASSDTSPRDEQFF | TGTGCCAGCTCCGATACTAGCCCTCGGGATGAGCAGTTCTTC
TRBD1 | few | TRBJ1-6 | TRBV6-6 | CASSYPGQGLSPLHF | TGTGCCAGCAGTTACCCGGGACAGGGTTTATCACCCCTCCACTTT
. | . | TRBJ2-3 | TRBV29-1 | CSASRTRDTDTQYF | TGCAGCGCCTCCCGGACCAGGGATACAGATACGCAGTATTTT
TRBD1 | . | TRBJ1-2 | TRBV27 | CASSLSTGDRYGYTF | TGTGCCAGCAGTTTATCCACAGGGGATCGGTATGGCTACACCTTC
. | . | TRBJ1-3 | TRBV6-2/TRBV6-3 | CASSYRRGPGNTIYF | TGTGCCAGCAGTTACAGGAGGGGACCTGGAAACACCATATATTTT
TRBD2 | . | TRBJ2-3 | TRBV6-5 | CASSYSGGREYTQYF | TGTGCCAGCAGTTACTCGGGAGGGAGGGAGTATACGCAGTATTTT
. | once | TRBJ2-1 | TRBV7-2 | CASSPRQIRNEQFF | TGTGCCAGCAGCCCACGACAAATCCGCAATGAGCAGTTCTTC
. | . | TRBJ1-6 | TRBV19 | CASSESGNSPLHF | TGTGCCAGTAGTGAGTCCGGTAATTCACCCCTCCACTTT
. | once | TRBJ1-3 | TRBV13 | CASSSDTGNTIYF | TGTGCCAGCAGCTCAGATACTGGAAACACCATATATTTT
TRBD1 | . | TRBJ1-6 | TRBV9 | CASSVEGQGISPLHF | TGTGCCAGCAGCGTAGAGGGACAGGGAATTTCACCCCTCCACTTT
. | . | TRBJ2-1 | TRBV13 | CASSSQQTYNEQFF | TGTGCCAGCAGCTCTCAACAGACGTACAATGAGCAGTTCTTC
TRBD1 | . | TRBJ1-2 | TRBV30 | CAWSRQGPFGYTF | TGTGCCTGGTCCCGACAGGGGCCTTTCGGCTACACCTTC
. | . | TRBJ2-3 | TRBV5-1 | CASSLVGRVTTDTQYF | TGCGCCAGCAGCTTGGTAGGCAGGGTGACGACAGATACGCAGTATTTT
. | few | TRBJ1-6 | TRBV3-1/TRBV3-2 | CASSALTGSGNSPLHF | TGTGCCAGCAGTGCGTTGACAGGCTCCGGTAATTCACCCCTCCACTTT
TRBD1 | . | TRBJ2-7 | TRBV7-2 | CASSLIQGGGYEQYF | TGTGCCAGCAGCTTAATTCAAGGGGGCGGTTACGAGCAGTACTTC